This T cell receptor beta chain is drawn from a study of blood T cell repertoires in COVID-19. Study at large: Italy, Spain and the United States were the sources of the convalescent and acute COVID-19 samples.

Authors' methods: Amplification from reference gene primers served as the basis for estimated nucleated cell counts. Using immunoSEQ multiplex PCR, the repertoire was profiled, and TCRdb retains in-frame clones only, with some absent. For V, J and clone size, that table is used; D and trimming come from the DNA. The sample comprises fewer than 300,000 clones, more than 90% of which are singletons, and under 3% rests with the top ten. This receptor was obtained from a person aged 18 to 35 with COVID-19, enrolled during active disease. Sequenced material: peripheral blood.

For the CDR3, the DNA is TGCGCCAGCAGCCCAAGGACAGGGCCCATCACTGAAGCTTTCTTT. It specifies CASSPRTGPITEAFF. V and J are TRBV5-1 and TRBJ1-1, with 8 bases matching TRBD1. The CDR3 extends over 15 amino acids. J gave up 4 bases and V 4 bases, and 9 bases lay outside the gene matches. From germline, CDR1 is SGHRS and CDR2 YFSETQ.